The clone carrying this T cell receptor (beta chain) has just a few counts. Its specificity is not known. The data were taken from a study of response to subunit inactivated influenza vaccine. Findings of the study overall: Few additional T cells are recruited per seasonal influenza vaccination, authors suggested.

TCRdb reanalysed the RT-PCR reads using MiXCR and keeps one entry per CDR3 protein. Of approximately 480,000 distinct CDR3 sequences listed, 9.5% to 13% are singletons. With V trimmed by 3 bases and J by 4 bases, 4 bases remained unmatched. The CDR3 has 15 residues. Germline CDR1 and CDR2: LGHDT and YNNKEL (reference sequence). The clonotype comes from a man in his fifties or sixties who received an inactivated influenza vaccine. Sequenced material: PBMCs from blood, taken more than 35 days after vaccination. V is TRBV3-1 and J is TRBJ2-1, with 9 bases fitting TRBD2. CDR3 protein: CASSHSGGGYNEQFF. CDR3 DNA: TGTGCCAGCAGCCATAGCGGGGGAGGGTACAATGAGCAGTTCTTC.